A single sample is the source of the 4 T cell receptor beta chains below, sequenced in a study of T cell changes during pregnancy in multiple sclerosis. The repertoire was sequenced with immunoSEQ multiplex PCR; TCRdb's copy has only in-frame clones and lacks some. The sample gives tens of thousands of clones, around 93% of which show up once; approximately 0.41% is in the top ten. Source: CD4+ T cells from peripheral blood mononuclear cells, taken in the third trimester of pregnancy. Source of these receptors: a female donor in good health, enrolled as a control in a pregnancy study.

The J gene is TRBJ2-7, the V gene TRBV19; tentative D call: TRBD1 (5 bases). The CDR3 length is 14 residues. Germline lookup yields CDR1 LNHDA and CDR2 SQIVND (reference sequence). Between the trimmed V and J ends, which lost 2 bases and 2 bases, there was a span of 10 bases. CDR3 coding DNA: TGTGCCAGTAGTATAAGCCAGGGCCCCTACGAGCAGTACTTC. Translated: CASSISQGPYEQYF.

This sequence joins TRBV28 and TRBJ2-3; TRBD2 agrees at 10 bases. Germline V gene lookup returns CDR1 MDHEN and CDR2 SYDVKM. The CDR3 has 14 amino acids. J was trimmed by 14 bases and V by 3 bases; bases with no gene match: 11. The CDR3 DNA is TGTGCCAGCAGTTTTTCGAGCGGGGGGGCCGTGAGGTATTTT. Its translation: CASSFSSGGAVRYF.

In the case of this clone: An end of the junction does not agree with germline; a read error may underlie this. V and J are TRBV7-7 and TRBJ2-2; TRBD1 aligns across 9 bases. CDR1 and CDR2 from the germline V gene are SSHAT and FNYEAQ (reference sequence). The CDR3 sequence is 14 residues long. The DNA of the CDR3 is TGTGCTAGCAGCCTAGGACAGGGGACTGGGGAGCTGTTTTTT. Its protein product is CASSLGQGTGELFF.

The rearrangement joins TRBV27 to TRBJ1-2; 8 bases are shared with TRBD1. Germline V CDR1 and CDR2: MNHEY, SMNVEV (reference sequence). The CDR3 contains 19 residues. The ends lost 0 bases at V and 3 bases at J; junction bases unmatched: 15. CDR3 sequence (DNA): TGTGCCAGCAGTTTATCGGCTGCAAACAGGGGGAACCGTTACTATGGCTACACCTTC. Its translation: CASSLSAANRGNRYYGYTF.